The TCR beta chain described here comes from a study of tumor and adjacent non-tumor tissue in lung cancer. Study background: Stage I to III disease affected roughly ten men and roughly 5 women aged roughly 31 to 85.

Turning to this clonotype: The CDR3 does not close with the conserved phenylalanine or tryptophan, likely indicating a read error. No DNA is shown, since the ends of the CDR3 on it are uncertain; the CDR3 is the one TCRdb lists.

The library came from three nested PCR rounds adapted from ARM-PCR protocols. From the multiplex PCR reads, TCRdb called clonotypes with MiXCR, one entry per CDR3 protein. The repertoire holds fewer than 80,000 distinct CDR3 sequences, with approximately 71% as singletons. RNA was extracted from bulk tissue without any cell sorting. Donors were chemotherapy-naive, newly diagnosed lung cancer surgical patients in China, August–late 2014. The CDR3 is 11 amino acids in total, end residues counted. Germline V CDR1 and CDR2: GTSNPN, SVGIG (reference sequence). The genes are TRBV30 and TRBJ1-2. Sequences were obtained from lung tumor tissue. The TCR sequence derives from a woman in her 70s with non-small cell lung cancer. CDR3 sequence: CAQERTYGYTL.